These T cell receptor beta chains were read from a single sample in a study of neurological immune-mediated disorders. Via MiXCR, TCRdb re-called the 5' RACE reads, giving one row per CDR3 protein. This sample has about 50,000 distinct CDR3 sequences, with about 2% found just once. Sequencing input: PBMCs. These receptors were collected from a woman aged 35 to 49 with multiple sclerosis. Both conserved end residues are part of each CDR3. The D gene is left open where the match is weak. Some rows have no size entry. The others give once, few or many, or a class for an expanded clone.

j_gene: TRBJ2-1
abundance: many
v_gene: TRBV11-3
d_gene: .
CDR3aa: CASSFSWAHNEQFF
CDR3nt: TGTGCCAGCAGCTTTAGTTGGGCCCACAATGAGCAGTTCTTC

j_gene: TRBJ1-5
abundance: many
v_gene: TRBV7-8
d_gene: .
CDR3aa: CASSIDLNPDGQPQHF
CDR3nt: TGTGCCAGCAGCATCGACCTTAACCCGGATGGTCAGCCCCAGCATTTT

j_gene: TRBJ1-3
abundance: many
v_gene: TRBV29-1
d_gene: .
CDR3aa: CSVEDLLLEVRYF
CDR3nt: TGCAGCGTTGAAGATCTTTTGCTGGAAGTAAGATATTTT

j_gene: TRBJ1-2
abundance: many
v_gene: TRBV5-1
d_gene: .
CDR3aa: CASSLAGDYGYTF
CDR3nt: TGCGCCAGCAGCTTGGCTGGGGACTATGGCTACACCTTC

j_gene: TRBJ1-4
abundance: many
v_gene: TRBV5-1
d_gene: TRBD1
CDR3aa: CASSLLGTGDEKLFF
CDR3nt: TGCGCCAGCAGCTTGCTGGGGACAGGGGATGAAAAACTGTTTTTT

j_gene: TRBJ1-1
abundance: many
v_gene: TRBV5-1
d_gene: TRBD1
CDR3aa: CASSRTGENTEAFF
CDR3nt: TGCGCCAGCAGCCGAACAGGGGAGAACACTGAAGCTTTCTTT

j_gene: TRBJ1-2
abundance: many
v_gene: TRBV29-1
d_gene: .
CDR3aa: CSVPRTDYGYTF
CDR3nt: TGCAGCGTCCCTAGGACAGACTATGGCTACACCTTC

j_gene: TRBJ1-1
abundance: many
v_gene: TRBV6-5
d_gene: TRBD1
CDR3aa: CASSYSTGAMNTEAFF
CDR3nt: TGTGCCAGCAGTTACTCCACAGGGGCGATGAACACTGAAGCTTTCTTT

j_gene: TRBJ2-1
abundance: many
v_gene: TRBV23-1
d_gene: TRBD1
CDR3aa: CASSQFGQGAPNEQFF
CDR3nt: TGCGCCAGCAGTCAATTCGGGCAGGGGGCGCCCAATGAGCAGTTCTTC

j_gene: TRBJ2-1
abundance: many
v_gene: TRBV5-1
d_gene: TRBD2
CDR3aa: CASSSGTSVYNEQFF
CDR3nt: TGCGCCAGCAGCTCCGGGACTAGCGTCTACAATGAGCAGTTCTTC

j_gene: TRBJ2-1
abundance: many
v_gene: TRBV5-1
d_gene: TRBD2
CDR3aa: CASSLRLADYNEQFF
CDR3nt: TGCGCCAGCAGCTTGCGACTAGCGGACTACAATGAGCAGTTCTTC

j_gene: TRBJ2-7
abundance: many
v_gene: TRBV7-2
d_gene: .
CDR3aa: CASSQRMGAYEQYF
CDR3nt: TGTGCCAGCAGCCAGCGAATGGGGGCCTACGAGCAGTACTTC

j_gene: TRBJ2-7
abundance: many
v_gene: TRBV5-1
d_gene: .
CDR3aa: CASSLAGPLYEQYF
CDR3nt: TGCGCCAGCAGCTTGGCAGGTCCTTTGTACGAGCAGTACTTC

j_gene: TRBJ1-5
abundance: few
v_gene: TRBV20-1
d_gene: .
CDR3aa: CSARQGGRQPQHF
CDR3nt: TGCAGTGCTAGACAGGGTGGACGTCAGCCCCAGCATTTT

j_gene: TRBJ1-6
abundance: .
v_gene: TRBV10-3
d_gene: .
CDR3aa: CAIRGRRNSPLHF
CDR3nt: TGTGCCATTAGGGGACGGAGGAATTCACCCCTCCACTTT

j_gene: TRBJ1-2
abundance: many
v_gene: TRBV10-3
d_gene: TRBD1
CDR3aa: CAISRDRTERYGYTF
CDR3nt: TGTGCCATCAGCCGGGACAGGACCGAGCGCTATGGCTACACCTTC

j_gene: TRBJ1-1
abundance: many
v_gene: TRBV20-1
d_gene: .
CDR3aa: CSARDRRVNTEAFF
CDR3nt: TGCAGTGCTAGAGACCGACGGGTGAACACTGAAGCTTTCTTT

j_gene: TRBJ1-1
abundance: many
v_gene: TRBV24-1
d_gene: .
CDR3aa: CATSDPGTEAFF
CDR3nt: TGTGCCACCAGTGACCCGGGAACTGAAGCTTTCTTT

j_gene: TRBJ2-1
abundance: medium-sized
v_gene: TRBV10-2
d_gene: TRBD2
CDR3aa: CASSEDGRGVRNEQFF
CDR3nt: TGCGCCAGCAGTGAGGACGGGCGGGGGGTACGGAATGAGCAGTTCTTC

j_gene: TRBJ2-3
abundance: many
v_gene: TRBV18
d_gene: TRBD1
CDR3aa: CASSPIQGKTDTQYF
CDR3nt: TGTGCCAGCTCACCTATACAGGGGAAGACAGATACGCAGTATTTT

j_gene: TRBJ2-7
abundance: many
v_gene: TRBV27
d_gene: .
CDR3aa: CASSTRGRSSYEQYF
CDR3nt: TGTGCCAGCAGTACCCGGGGCAGAAGCTCCTACGAGCAGTACTTC

j_gene: TRBJ2-1
abundance: many
v_gene: TRBV5-1
d_gene: .
CDR3aa: CASSLEQSNNEQFF
CDR3nt: TGCGCCAGCAGCTTGGAACAGTCCAACAATGAGCAGTTCTTC

j_gene: TRBJ1-1
abundance: few
v_gene: TRBV4-1
d_gene: .
CDR3aa: CASSQPAGWAEAFF
CDR3nt: TGCGCCAGCAGCCAACCCGCAGGGTGGGCTGAAGCTTTCTTT

j_gene: TRBJ2-7
abundance: many
v_gene: TRBV5-6
d_gene: .
CDR3aa: CASSGGPSSYEQYF
CDR3nt: TGTGCCAGCAGCGGGGGACCAAGCTCCTACGAGCAGTACTTC

j_gene: TRBJ2-2
abundance: many
v_gene: TRBV9
d_gene: TRBD2
CDR3aa: CASSAQRGGPTGELFF
CDR3nt: TGTGCCAGCAGCGCCCAGCGGGGGGGGCCCACCGGGGAGCTGTTTTTT

j_gene: TRBJ1-2
abundance: many
v_gene: TRBV20-1
d_gene: TRBD1
CDR3aa: CSARDGTVGYTF
CDR3nt: TGCAGTGCTAGAGATGGGACAGTCGGCTACACCTTC

j_gene: TRBJ2-7
abundance: .
v_gene: TRBV11-3
d_gene: TRBD1
CDR3aa: CASSPTGTGAYEQYF
CDR3nt: TGTGCCAGCAGCCCTACCGGGACAGGGGCCTACGAGCAGTACTTC

j_gene: TRBJ1-2
abundance: many
v_gene: TRBV10-3
d_gene: .
CDR3aa: CAISESQASYGYTF
CDR3nt: TGTGCCATCAGTGAGTCCCAGGCTAGCTATGGCTACACCTTC

j_gene: TRBJ2-1
abundance: many
v_gene: TRBV5-1
d_gene: TRBD1
CDR3aa: CASSLMTGTGGNEQFF
CDR3nt: TGCGCCAGCAGTCTTATGACCGGGACAGGGGGCAATGAGCAGTTCTTC

j_gene: TRBJ1-1
abundance: many
v_gene: TRBV20-1
d_gene: .
CDR3aa: CSARRGGGEEAFF
CDR3nt: TGCAGTGCTAGAAGGGGGGGCGGTGAGGAAGCTTTCTTT

j_gene: TRBJ2-5
abundance: many
v_gene: TRBV11-2
d_gene: TRBD1
CDR3aa: CASRRGLDRWQETQYF
CDR3nt: TGTGCCAGCAGGAGGGGGCTGGATAGGTGGCAAGAGACCCAGTACTTC

j_gene: TRBJ2-1
abundance: many
v_gene: TRBV18
d_gene: .
CDR3aa: CASSPPEGAYNEQFF
CDR3nt: TGTGCCAGCTCACCACCGGAGGGGGCTTACAATGAGCAGTTCTTC

j_gene: TRBJ2-3
abundance: many
v_gene: TRBV7-2
d_gene: TRBD1
CDR3aa: CASSFLTGGDTQYF
CDR3nt: TGTGCCAGCAGCTTTCTGACAGGGGGGGATACGCAGTATTTT

j_gene: TRBJ2-2
abundance: many
v_gene: TRBV3-1
d_gene: TRBD2
CDR3aa: CASSFGLAGYAGELFF
CDR3nt: TGTGCCAGCAGCTTTGGACTAGCTGGGTACGCCGGGGAGCTGTTTTTT

j_gene: TRBJ1-5
abundance: many
v_gene: TRBV4-1
d_gene: .
CDR3aa: CASSQEGGSRLNQPQHF
CDR3nt: TGCGCCAGCAGCCAAGAGGGGGGCAGTCGCCTAAATCAGCCCCAGCATTTT

j_gene: TRBJ1-2
abundance: many
v_gene: TRBV20-1
d_gene: TRBD1
CDR3aa: CSASPTGADYGYTF
CDR3nt: TGCAGTGCTAGTCCGACAGGGGCCGACTATGGCTACACCTTC

j_gene: TRBJ1-1
abundance: .
v_gene: TRBV12-3/TRBV12-4
d_gene: .
CDR3aa: CASSFPGSNTEAFF
CDR3nt: TGTGCCAGCAGTTTCCCGGGATCGAACACTGAAGCTTTCTTT

j_gene: TRBJ2-3
abundance: many
v_gene: TRBV7-3
d_gene: TRBD1
CDR3aa: CASSPGDSVTDTQYF
CDR3nt: TGTGCCAGCAGCCCTGGGGACAGCGTCACAGATACGCAGTATTTT

j_gene: TRBJ1-5
abundance: many
v_gene: TRBV7-8
d_gene: .
CDR3aa: CASSFGNQPQHF
CDR3nt: TGTGCCAGCAGCTTCGGCAATCAGCCCCAGCATTTT

j_gene: TRBJ2-1
abundance: many
v_gene: TRBV4-1
d_gene: TRBD2
CDR3aa: CASSPGLASYNEQFF
CDR3nt: TGCGCCAGCAGCCCGGGACTAGCGTCCTACAATGAGCAGTTCTTC

j_gene: TRBJ2-3
abundance: many
v_gene: TRBV4-1
d_gene: TRBD2
CDR3aa: CASSQDWIAGLGDTQYF
CDR3nt: TGCGCCAGCAGCCAAGATTGGATAGCGGGGTTGGGAGATACGCAGTATTTT

j_gene: TRBJ2-4
abundance: many
v_gene: TRBV7-3
d_gene: TRBD1
CDR3aa: CASSLDRGDIQYF
CDR3nt: TGTGCCAGCAGCTTGGACAGGGGAGACATTCAGTACTTC

j_gene: TRBJ1-1
abundance: many
v_gene: TRBV20-1
d_gene: TRBD1
CDR3aa: CSAPGTGGSWSTEAFF
CDR3nt: TGCAGTGCGCCGGGGACAGGGGGCTCATGGAGCACTGAAGCTTTCTTT

j_gene: TRBJ2-7
abundance: many
v_gene: TRBV20-1
d_gene: .
CDR3aa: CSAVQGYEQYF
CDR3nt: TGCAGTGCTGTACAGGGCTACGAGCAGTACTTC

j_gene: TRBJ2-5
abundance: many
v_gene: TRBV10-1
d_gene: TRBD1
CDR3aa: CASSEGQAIQETQYF
CDR3nt: TGCGCCAGCAGTGAGGGACAGGCGATCCAAGAGACCCAGTACTTC

j_gene: TRBJ2-7
abundance: many
v_gene: TRBV11-2
d_gene: TRBD2
CDR3aa: CASSSPTSGGAPYF
CDR3nt: TGTGCCAGCAGCTCCCCAACTAGCGGGGGGGCCCCGTACTTC

j_gene: TRBJ1-2
abundance: many
v_gene: TRBV20-1
d_gene: TRBD1
CDR3aa: CSARNRGLYGYTF
CDR3nt: TGCAGTGCTAGGAACAGGGGGCTCTATGGCTACACCTTC

j_gene: TRBJ2-1
abundance: many
v_gene: TRBV5-1
d_gene: .
CDR3aa: CASSFAREVLFF
CDR3nt: TGCGCCAGCAGCTTCGCCCGAGAGGTTCTGTTCTTC

j_gene: TRBJ2-7
abundance: many
v_gene: TRBV7-9
d_gene: .
CDR3aa: CASSPRLQDPYEQYF
CDR3nt: TGTGCCAGCAGTCCCAGGCTACAGGATCCCTACGAGCAGTACTTC

j_gene: TRBJ1-2
abundance: many
v_gene: TRBV24-1
d_gene: .
CDR3aa: CATSGGNYGYTF
CDR3nt: TGTGCCACCAGTGGAGGTAACTATGGCTACACCTTC

j_gene: TRBJ1-5
abundance: many
v_gene: TRBV20-1
d_gene: .
CDR3aa: CSARDKSAGRAQPQHF
CDR3nt: TGCAGTGCTAGAGATAAGTCCGCAGGGAGGGCTCAGCCCCAGCATTTT